The next 8 T cell receptor beta chains were all read from a single sample in a study of blood T cell repertoires in COVID-19. Generated by immunoSEQ multiplex PCR, the TCRdb table keeps only in-frame clones and is missing some. The sample carries about 120,000 clones, roughly three quarters recorded once. Input material: peripheral blood. These receptors came from a woman older than 75 with acute or convalescent COVID-19.

This clone was seen only a few times. The V gene is TRBV7-2, the J gene TRBJ2-1; weak D call: TRBD1 (5 bases). Between the trimmed V and J ends, which lost 0 bases and 6 bases, there was a span of 15 bases. The CDR3 consists of 16 residues. Germline CDR1 and CDR2: SGHTA and FQGNSA. The DNA for the CDR3 is TGTGCCAGCAGCTTAGCGCAGGCAGGGCGATTCAATGAGCAGTTCTTC. Translating gives CASSLAQAGRFNEQFF.

In DNA, the CDR3 is TGCGCCAGCAGCTTGGGTACCACATACAATGAGCAGTTCTTC. Translation: CASSLGTTYNEQFF. The chain recombines TRBV5-1 with TRBJ2-1; no reliable D call. V lost 0 bases and J 4 bases, leaving 8 bases between the germline ends. This CDR3 has 14 amino acids. Germline V lookup: CDR1 SGHRS, CDR2 YFSETQ.

The rearrangement uses TRBV3-1 (or the pseudogene TRBV3-2) and TRBJ2-6, with 7 bases identical to TRBD1. V dropped 4 bases and J dropped 3; count of bases not matched to a gene: 6. Germline V gene lookup returns CDR1 LGHDT and CDR2 YNNKEL (reference sequence). The CDR3 extends over 16 amino acids. CDR3 sequence: CASSPRQGFGANVLTF. Written as DNA, the CDR3 is TGTGCCAGCAGCCCCAGACAGGGTTTTGGGGCCAACGTCCTGACTTTC.

This rearrangement joins TRBV7-6 to TRBJ2-1; 14 nucleotides match TRBD2. This CDR3 is built from 16 residues. CDR1 is SGHVS, CDR2 FNYEAQ, per germline. V trimming: 2 bases; J trimming: 4 bases; junction bases outside the gene matches: 1. This chain's CDR3 is CASSLRLAGGYNEQFF. The CDR3 DNA follows: TGTGCCAGCAGCTTACGACTAGCGGGAGGGTACAATGAGCAGTTCTTC.

The chain links TRBV2 to TRBJ1-6; TRBD1 matches at 9 bases. The CDR3 has 13 amino acids. V shed 7 bases and J 9 bases; nucleotides not matched to a gene: 4. The germline V gene has CDR1 SNHLY and CDR2 FYNNEI. Here the CDR3 DNA reads TGTGCCAGCACGGGGGGACAGGGTTCACCCCTCCACTTT. Protein product: CASTGGQGSPLHF.

The table lists this clone with a count of one. V is TRBV25-1 and J is TRBJ2-2; TRBD1 matches 8 bases. The germline CDR1 and CDR2 sequences are MGHDK and SYGVNS. V was pared by 1 base and J by 0 bases, with 4 bases of the junction left unmatched. This CDR3 is 17 amino acids long. CDR3 coding DNA: TGTGCCAGCAGTGAATTTGGGACAGGAGCGAACACCGGGGAGCTGTTTTTT. Encoded protein: CASSEFGTGANTGELFF.

This CDR3 is CASSFDTSGNTIYF. CDR3 DNA sequence: TGCGCCAGCAGCTTCGACACGTCTGGAAACACCATATATTTT. The chain uses TRBV5-1 and TRBJ1-3, with D hard to call. Per germline, CDR1 SGHRS and CDR2 YFSETQ. V lost 2 bases and J lost 1, with 7 bases in between. The CDR3 runs 14 residues. Drawing the rest from reference TRBV5-1 and TRBJ1-3, the complete variable domain is KAGVTQTPRYLIKTRGQQVTLSCSPISGHRSVSWYQQTPGQGLQFLFEYFSETQRNKGNFPGRFSGRQFSNSRSEMNVSTLELGDSALYLCASSFDTSGNTIYFGEGSWLTVV.

This chain links TRBV19 with TRBJ2-2; 14 bases align to TRBD2. Trimming at V came to 6 bases and at J to 5 bases, leaving 11 bases not matched to a gene. CDR3 length equals 18 residues. Germline CDR1 reads LNHDA; CDR2 reads SQIVND (reference sequence). This CDR3 reads CASSGTGTSGSWTGELFF. The DNA of the CDR3 is TGTGCCAGTAGCGGTACCGGGACTAGCGGGAGTTGGACCGGGGAGCTGTTTTTT. The whole variable domain, remainder taken from reference TRBV19 and TRBJ2-2, is DGGITQSPKYLFRKEGQNVTLSCEQNLNHDAMYWYRQDPGQGLRLIYYSQIVNDFQKGDIAEGYSVSREKKESFPLTVTSAQKNPTAFYLCASSGTGTSGSWTGELFFGEGSRLTVL.